This T cell receptor (beta chain) was identified during a study of PD-L1 blockade in urothelial cancer. The CDR3 is 12 amino acids. Germline CDR1 reads MNHEY; CDR2 reads SVGAGI. Trimming shortened V by 7 bases and J by 5 bases, and 9 bases separated the two germline ends. The data were produced by immunoSEQ multiplex PCR, yet TCRdb's version contains in-frame clones alone and is incomplete. The sample carries roughly 91,000 clones, 70% to 90% recorded once. The sample's time point: pretreatment peripheral blood. The V and J genes are TRBV6-5 and TRBJ1-5; a weak D match, TRBD1 (6 bases). This clonotype was sampled from a man aged 60 to 75 with urothelial cancer. The starting material was PBMCs, obtained around atezolizumab (anti-PD-L1) treatment. This CDR3 is CASTSGDQPQHF. The CDR3 DNA reads as TGTGCCAGCACCTCAGGGGATCAGCCCCAGCATTTT.